This T cell receptor beta chain was found in a study of T-cell memory formation after mild COVID-19. In the study overall: TCR clusters were mostly donor specific.

This clonotype was seen only a few times. Its antigen remains unknown. TCR alpha and TCR beta cDNA libraries with sample barcodes and UMIs came from 5'RACE using constant-segment primers. TCRdb called the 5' RACE reads again in MiXCR, with one record for every CDR3 protein. The repertoire has 130,000 to 150,000 distinct CDR3 sequences, 6% to 7% of them found once; the top ten carry roughly 1.9%. Study-wide points: Clones shrinking between day 15 and 85 showed a balanced CD4/CD8 split, and those that grew later tilted toward CD4+.

Sequencing was carried out using PBMCs or a T cell subset sorted from them (not recorded which). The clonotype was recovered from an adult woman who had mild COVID-19 (a few samples of this study predate the infection). Cell type and time point are not known.

CDR3 region: CASSPGQTSGRGGEQFF. CDR3 DNA: TGCGCCAGCAGCCCCGGGCAGACTAGCGGGAGGGGGGGTGAGCAGTTCTTC. This chain joins TRBV4-1 and TRBJ2-1; 14 nucleotides agree with TRBD2. Germline CDR1 reads MGHRA; CDR2 reads YSYEKL. This CDR3 spans 17 amino acids. With V trimmed by 4 bases and J by 9 bases, 11 bases remained unmatched.